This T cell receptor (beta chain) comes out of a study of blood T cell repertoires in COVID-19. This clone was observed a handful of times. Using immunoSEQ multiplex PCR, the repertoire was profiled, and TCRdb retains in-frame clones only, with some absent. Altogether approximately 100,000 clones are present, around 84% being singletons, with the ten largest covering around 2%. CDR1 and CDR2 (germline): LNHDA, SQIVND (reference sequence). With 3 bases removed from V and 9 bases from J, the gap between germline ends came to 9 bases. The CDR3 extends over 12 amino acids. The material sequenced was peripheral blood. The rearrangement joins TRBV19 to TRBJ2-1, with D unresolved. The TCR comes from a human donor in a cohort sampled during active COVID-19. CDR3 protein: CASSMTRREQFF. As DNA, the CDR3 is TGTGCCAGTAGTATGACGAGGCGTGAGCAGTTCTTC.